Listed below are T cell receptor beta chains from one sample, sequenced in a study of shared clonotypes between healthy human individuals. Produced via immunoSEQ multiplex PCR; TCRdb's table is partial and in-frame only. The data hold 1.6 million or so clones, with over 95% observed a single time. The sequenced sample was naive CD4+ T cells sorted from blood. Receptors originate from a man aged 25 to 40 in good health. Both conserved end residues are part of each CDR3. A D gene is named only where the DNA matches it firmly. Clone size is shown for a subset of rows, as once, few, many or a class of expanded clone.

J: TRBJ2-5
D: TRBD2
size: NA
V: TRBV5-6
DNA: TGTGCCAGCAGCTGGAGGGGAGGGTGGGGAGAGACCCAGTACTTC
CDR3: CASSWRGGWGETQYF

J: TRBJ2-2
D: NA
size: once
V: TRBV19
DNA: TGTGCCAGTAGTATCCGGGGGCAGAACACCGGGGAGCTGTTTTTT
CDR3: CASSIRGQNTGELFF

J: TRBJ2-2
D: NA
size: few
V: TRBV19
DNA: TGTGTCACATCTGGTGGGACCGGGGAGCTGTTTTTT
CDR3: CVTSGGTGELFF

J: TRBJ2-3
D: TRBD2
size: NA
V: TRBV4-3
DNA: TGCGCCAGCAGCCAAGATGGGGCGGGGGGCGGCCGGGATACGCAGTATTTT
CDR3: CASSQDGAGGGRDTQYF

J: TRBJ2-1
D: NA
size: NA
V: TRBV16
DNA: TGTGCCAGCAGCCAGGCGACTATTGCTGAGCAGTTCTTC
CDR3: CASSQATIAEQFF

J: TRBJ2-5
D: TRBD2
size: NA
V: TRBV5-1
DNA: TGCGCCAGCAGCTCGGGACTAGCGGGAGTCCCCCAAGAGACCCAGTACTTC
CDR3: CASSSGLAGVPQETQYF

J: TRBJ2-2
D: TRBD1
size: NA
V: TRBV18
DNA: TGTGCCAGCTCACGTCAGGGGGCCACCGGGGAGCTGTTTTTT
CDR3: CASSRQGATGELFF

J: TRBJ2-3
D: NA
size: once
V: TRBV5-1
DNA: TGCGCCAGCAGCTTGGCATTGCAAACCGCTACGCAGTATTTT
CDR3: CASSLALQTATQYF

J: TRBJ1-1
D: NA
size: NA
V: TRBV6-1
DNA: TGTGCCAGCGGAGAGGAATCGGGCACTGAAGCTTTCTTT
CDR3: CASGEESGTEAFF

J: TRBJ2-1
D: NA
size: once
V: TRBV9
DNA: TGTGCCAGCAGCGTAGCAGGCATCAATGAGCAGTTCTTC
CDR3: CASSVAGINEQFF

J: TRBJ1-4
D: TRBD1
size: NA
V: TRBV19
DNA: TGTGCCAGTAGTATGGACCATTCCGGGACAGGGAGCGAAAAACTGTTTTTT
CDR3: CASSMDHSGTGSEKLFF

J: TRBJ2-7
D: TRBD2
size: NA
V: TRBV2
DNA: TGTGCCAGCAGTGGGCTAGCGGTCTACGAGCAGTACTTC
CDR3: CASSGLAVYEQYF

J: TRBJ1-1
D: NA
size: NA
V: TRBV9
DNA: TGTGCCAGCAGCGTAGATCCGGGGCCCCCCGCGGTAAACACTGAAGCTTTCTTT
CDR3: CASSVDPGPPAVNTEAFF

J: TRBJ1-1
D: NA
size: NA
V: TRBV2
DNA: TGTGCCAGCACGTACACTGAAGCTTTCTTT
CDR3: CASTYTEAFF

J: TRBJ1-2
D: NA
size: NA
V: TRBV7-9
DNA: TGTGCCAGCACCCCGCCCGAGGCAAACTATGGCTACACCTTC
CDR3: CASTPPEANYGYTF

J: TRBJ2-3
D: TRBD1
size: NA
V: TRBV7-2
DNA: TGTGCCAGCAGCTCGGACAGGGGGCCCACAGATACGCAGTATTTT
CDR3: CASSSDRGPTDTQYF

J: TRBJ1-5
D: NA
size: NA
V: TRBV9
DNA: TGTGCCAGCAGCGGGGGGGGTGGTCAGCCCCAGCATTTT
CDR3: CASSGGGGQPQHF